This T cell receptor (beta chain) was recovered during a study of blood T cell repertoires in COVID-19 (dated by TCRdb to 2019 to 2021). Notes on the research overall: Samples from collaborators originated in the United States, Italy and Spain and spanned both the acute and convalescent phases of COVID-19. The prospective study material was composed of cDNA or gDNA derived from T cells, B-cell-depleted T cells, or PBMCs. Subjects who had been exposed to COVID-19, were actively infected with it, or had recovered from it provided the deeply sampled blood TCRbeta repertoires that made up the dataset. The repertoires were made available in a free public database intended to serve as a resource for research on the immune response to SARS-CoV-2. Samples were obtained from the ongoing ImmuneRACE study (first 160 participants) and from over 1,000 subjects provided by 6 global collaborators. A de-identified subject ID, COVID-19 status, age in years and sex were almost always included in the sample metadata. Where HLA class I and class II types were available, the types were taken from metadata supplied by the sample provider, not from assay-based typing.

Whole blood was collected in K2EDTA tubes by collaborating institutions according to the institutions' own protocols. For TCRbeta analysis, collaborators shipped samples in one of three forms: frozen whole blood, isolated PBMCs, or DNA extracted from either of those sample types. A remark on this clone: Its antigen is not yet known. No base quality information exists; no much larger clone differs at one position.

TCRbeta CDR3 regions were amplified from genomic DNA using the immunoSEQ Assay, a bias-controlled multiplex PCR. The paper's data handling went like this. The number of nucleated cells in each sample was estimated by amplification of reference gene primers within the assay. Sequence reads were collapsed and filtered to measure the absolute abundance of every unique TCRbeta CDR3 rearrangement. For each sample, productive Simpson clonality was calculated as the square root of Simpson's diversity index across productive rearrangements. TCRdb mirrors the immuneACCESS table, restricted to in-frame sequences. Some clones are absent from its copies; in checked studies, under half trace to an unresolved V gene, and the reason for the others is unknown. The D gene and trimming were derived from the DNA, and the V and J assignments and clone size from that table. The sample yields approximately 72,000 clones; more than 70% were counted once. The ten largest clonotypes hold about a third of the sample.

The CDR3 covers 15 residues, taking in both the cysteine and the phenylalanine. Only CDR3 DNA remains: 45 bases, in frame from the first base. Trimming removed 2 bases from V and 2 bases from J; the gene matches leave 4 bases unexplained. CDR1 and CDR2, looked up from the germline V gene, are SGHRS and YFSETQ. Points the paper makes about the study in general: How much clinical and demographic metadata was included differed by source and by participant, and the metadata was provided uncurated.

The source is a woman aged 80 or older with active or convalescent COVID-19. Recombination joined TRBV5-1 with TRBJ2-5; TRBD2 matches 9 bases in the middle. The sequenced sample consisted of peripheral blood. The CDR3 region: CASSFQRGAQETQYF. The base sequence is TGCGCCAGCAGCTTCCAGCGGGGGGCACAAGAGACCCAGTACTTC.